This T cell receptor beta chain originates from a study of T cells in Graves' hyperthyroidism and ophthalmopathy. This clonotype was observed at least ten times. Thyroid ultrasound, orbital computed tomography, clinical symptoms, and serum thyroxine and TRAb underpinned diagnoses. After removal of 6 bases from V and 1 base from J, the junction contained 8 bases not matched to a gene. The CDR3 spans 15 residues. Germline values: CDR1 SGHDT, CDR2 YYEEEE. Amplification of TCR beta CDR3 regions used RNA as the template. An initial round of RT-PCR targeting the TCR CDR3 relied on the HTBI primer set. TCRdb ran MiXCR on the multiplex PCR reads and lists one entry per CDR3 protein. This table has fewer than 450,000 distinct CDR3 sequences, 17% appearing once.

Sequencing input: blood. The gene calls are TRBV5-6 and TRBJ2-7, with TRBD2 matching over 9 bases. This TCR was sampled from a woman between 25 and 40 years old with Graves' hyperthyroidism that later progressed to Graves' ophthalmopathy. CDR3 nucleotides: TGTGCCAGCACCCTAGCGGGAATTCCTTCCTACGAGCAGTACTTC. This gives the protein CASTLAGIPSYEQYF. Filled out from reference TRBV5-6 and TRBJ2-7, the complete variable domain reads DAGVTQSPTHLIKTRGQQVTLRCSPKSGHDTVSWYQQALGQGPQFIFQYYEEEERQRGNFPDRFSGHQFPNYSSELNVNALLLGDSALYLCASTLAGIPSYEQYFGPGTRLTVT.